This T cell receptor (beta chain) was observed in a study of T cells after yellow fever vaccination. Each CDR3 protein is one row after TCRdb ran MiXCR on the 5' RACE reads. The sample holds a few hundred thousand distinct CDR3 sequences, about 7% seen once. V dropped 3 bases and J dropped 8; count of bases not matched to a gene: 7. CDR3 length: 13 residues. Per the germline V gene, CDR1 is DFQATT and CDR2 is SNEGSKA (reference sequence). The chain has TRBV20-1 and TRBJ2-1; 7 nucleotides match TRBD2. Source: CD4+ T cells sorted from PBMCs, taken 15 days after the yellow fever booster vaccination. The sequence was obtained from a man aged 30-40 years who received the YFV17D yellow fever vaccine. The CDR3 coding sequence is TGCAGTGCTAGCAGCGGGGCCGCGGATGAGCAGTTCTTC. Protein product: CSASSGAADEQFF.